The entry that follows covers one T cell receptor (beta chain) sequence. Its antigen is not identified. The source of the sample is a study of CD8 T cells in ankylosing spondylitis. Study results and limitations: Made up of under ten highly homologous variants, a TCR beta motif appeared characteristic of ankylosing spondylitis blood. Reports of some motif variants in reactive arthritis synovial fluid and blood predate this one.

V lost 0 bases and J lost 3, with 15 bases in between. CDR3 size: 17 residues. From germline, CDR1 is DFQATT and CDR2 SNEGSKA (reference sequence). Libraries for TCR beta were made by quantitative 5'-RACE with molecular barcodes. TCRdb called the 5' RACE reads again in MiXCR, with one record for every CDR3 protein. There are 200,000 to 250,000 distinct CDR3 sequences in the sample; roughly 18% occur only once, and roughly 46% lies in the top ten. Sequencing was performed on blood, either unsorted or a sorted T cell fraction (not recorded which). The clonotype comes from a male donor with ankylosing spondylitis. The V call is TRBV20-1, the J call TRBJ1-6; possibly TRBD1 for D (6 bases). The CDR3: CSARDRGEGFYNSPLHF. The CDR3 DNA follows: TGCAGTGCTAGAGATAGGGGGGAGGGATTCTATAATTCACCCCTCCACTTT.